The next 2 T cell receptor beta chains were all read from a single sample in a study of blood T cell repertoires in COVID-19. TCRdb's table, derived via immunoSEQ multiplex PCR, lists solely in-frame clones and lacks some. The table lists 300,000 to 400,000 clones, 70% to 90% of them singletons. The sample taken for sequencing was peripheral blood. The receptors were sampled from a woman in her twenties or thirties with COVID-19, enrolled during active disease.

The chain links TRBV6-5 to TRBJ2-6, with 7 positions matching TRBD1. Germline V CDR1 and CDR2: MNHEY, SVGAGI. The CDR3 consists of 15 residues. The V gene end was trimmed by 6 bases and the J gene end by 2 bases; junction bases not matched to a gene: 4. The CDR3 spells CASRQDRAGANVLTF. The CDR3 coding sequence is TGTGCCAGCAGACAAGACAGGGCTGGGGCCAACGTCCTGACTTTC.

This clone appeared a few times. The CDR3 DNA follows: TGCGCCAGCAGCCAAGTTCGCGGGAGGGGCGGGGAGCTGTTTTTT. It encodes CASSQVRGRGGELFF. The rearrangement joins TRBV4-1 to TRBJ2-2, with 9 nucleotides matching TRBD2. This CDR3 has 15 amino acids. The junction had 4 bases not matched to a gene; V was cut back by 1 base and J by 7 bases. Germline V gene sequence: CDR1 MGHRA, CDR2 YSYEKL.